A selection of T cell receptor beta chains follows, all from one sample in a study of immune evolution from preneoplasia to lung adenocarcinoma. Sequenced by immunoSEQ multiplex PCR; TCRdb stores in-frame clones only, minus some. The data show under 15,000 clones, less than 90% seen once. The sample taken for sequencing was FFPE lung adenocarcinoma in situ tissue. The receptors originated from a donor at least 70 years old with lung adenocarcinoma. CDR3s include the opening cysteine and the closing phenylalanine or tryptophan.

j_call	v_call	cdr3_aa
TRBJ2-7	TRBV28	CASRHIGVYEQYF
TRBJ2-3	TRBV6-4	CASSQTTRDTQYF
TRBJ2-7	TRBV28	CASSSVIWGNLYEQYF
TRBJ1-4	TRBV11-2	CASSGPTGQKLFF
-	TRBV15	CATSKDLAGSYEQYF
TRBJ2-4	TRBV28	CASSRQGTQNIQYF
TRBJ1-3	TRBV5-6	CASSRASSGNTIYF
TRBJ2-7	TRBV6-6	CASSYSSREGIHEQYF
TRBJ2-3	TRBV9	CASSPGQLKDTQYF
TRBJ2-5	TRBV29-1	CSVEATNGETQYF
TRBJ2-5	TRBV6-5	CAIGRGWETQYF
TRBJ2-7	TRBV19	CASSRTGGPYEQYF
TRBJ2-5	TRBV4-3	CASSPEPAETQYF
TRBJ2-5	TRBV27	CASSTHLRPIETQYF
TRBJ2-7	TRBV29-1	CSAAEQRSYEQYF
TRBJ2-7	TRBV18	CASSPAAPSVTYEQYF
TRBJ1-4	TRBV6-5	CASSYSIGLGEKLFF
TRBJ2-2	TRBV19	CASRGLGRAGELFF
TRBJ2-3	TRBV9	CASSVSGDEADTQYF
TRBJ1-1	TRBV30	CAWSGWIGTEAFF
TRBJ2-2	TRBV6-1	CASSDERKWTGELFF
TRBJ2-1	TRBV7-9	CASSLVSLILNGEQFF
TRBJ1-1	TRBV5-1	CASSLDEGRDTEAFF
TRBJ1-3	TRBV5-6	CASSSPGGPVYF
TRBJ2-3	TRBV21-1	CASSISRTSGSFSTDTQYF
TRBJ1-5	TRBV6-1	CASSDPTRNQPQHF
TRBJ1-1	TRBV7-9	CASSLQVATPEAFF
TRBJ2-7	TRBV7-2	CASSAQGISGIYEQYF
TRBJ1-3	TRBV30	CAWSSGTGNTIYF
TRBJ2-5	TRBV10-3	CAISDDHQETQYF
TRBJ2-1	TRBV5-4	CASSFLGYNEQFF
TRBJ2-7	TRBV6-5	CASSPGSPHEQYF
TRBJ2-2	TRBV28	CASSSPRLAGITGELFF
TRBJ2-1	TRBV5-1	CASSLVSGDTGNEQFF
TRBJ2-7	TRBV29-1	CSVEGDGGTGRYEQYF
TRBJ2-6	TRBV18	CASSLLSDSSGANVLTF
TRBJ1-6	TRBV7-3	CASSRGQLNSPLHF
TRBJ1-2	TRBV18	CASSQRDAGGYTF
TRBJ2-7	TRBV18	CASSRDFLSEQYF
TRBJ1-2	TRBV5-1	CASSLEGATAYGYTF
TRBJ2-5	TRBV6-1	CASSHTGIGETQYF
TRBJ1-3	TRBV13	CASSSDRGTGNTIYF
TRBJ2-3	TRBV18	CASSLGTSGSTDTQYF
TRBJ1-4	TRBV5-5	CASSSSTDNEKLFF
TRBJ1-1	TRBV6-6	CASAYPEGGYFEAFF